This entry features one T cell receptor (beta chain) sequence. What it binds is not known. The table came from immunoSEQ multiplex PCR; TCRdb's copy has only in-frame clones and leaves some out. Seen here are more than 200,000 clones, less than 95% observed once, and the top ten hold approximately 3%. This CDR3 has 15 amino acids. The V and J ends lost 6 bases and 0 bases respectively, with 12 bases between them. Looked up from germline, CDR1 is MNHEY and CDR2 is SMNVEV (reference sequence). This sample was taken from a study of cytomegalovirus exposure and HLA in healthy donors. Overall study results and limits: TCR beta chains numbering about 160 were designated cytomegalovirus-associated. Most sequenced TCRs were rare (though some public TCRs occurred in many donors).

The clonotype originates from a woman aged 25 to 45 in good health and CMV-seronegative. This sequence joins TRBV27 and TRBJ1-5; D is uncertain. The sequenced sample was PBMCs. This CDR3 is CASRFNLRSNQPQHF. CDR3 nucleotides: TGTGCCAGCAGATTTAACCTCCGTAGCAATCAGCCCCAGCATTTT.